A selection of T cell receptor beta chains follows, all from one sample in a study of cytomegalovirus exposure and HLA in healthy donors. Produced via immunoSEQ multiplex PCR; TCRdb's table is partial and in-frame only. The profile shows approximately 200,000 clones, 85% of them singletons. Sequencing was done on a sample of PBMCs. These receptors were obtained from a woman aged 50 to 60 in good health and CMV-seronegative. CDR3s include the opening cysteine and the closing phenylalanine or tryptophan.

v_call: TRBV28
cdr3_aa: CASSVQGRGYGYTF

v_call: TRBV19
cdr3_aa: CASSIRGFGHNEQFF

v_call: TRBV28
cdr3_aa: CASSLLAGGPGAGNTQYF

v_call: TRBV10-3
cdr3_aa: CAISDYIQNTEAFF

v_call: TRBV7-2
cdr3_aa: CASSLGGASGRSSYNEQFF

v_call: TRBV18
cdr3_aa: CASSAEGQFYGYTF

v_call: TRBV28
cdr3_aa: CASSPAIGGRAQHF

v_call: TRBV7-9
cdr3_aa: CSSGLQGGETQYF

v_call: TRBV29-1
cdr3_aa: CSVEGSGQGASSYEQYF

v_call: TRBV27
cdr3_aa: CATLGLAGGHPYNEQFF

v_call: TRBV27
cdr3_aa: CASSLSRGLDEQYF

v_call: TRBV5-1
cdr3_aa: CASSLVVSSDRAYEQYF

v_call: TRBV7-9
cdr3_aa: CSSSLDGSRGNEKLFF

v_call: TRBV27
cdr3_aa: CASSTLADRYEQYF

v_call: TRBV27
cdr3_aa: CASSARQVVSEAFF

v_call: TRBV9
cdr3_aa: CASSVGLVGENIQYF

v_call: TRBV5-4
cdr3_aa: CASLGRENTEAFF